Listed below are T cell receptor beta chains from one sample, sequenced in a study of blood T cells in healthy people across ages. Using its own MiXCR run on the 5' RACE reads, TCRdb lists one record per CDR3 protein. The sample has 600,000 or so distinct CDR3 sequences, 20% to 25% seen once. What was sequenced was blood. The receptors here all came from a man between 65 and 85 years old in good health. The CDR3 runs from the conserved cysteine through the conserved F or W. The D gene is left open where the match is weak. Clone size is not always given. Where it is, it says once, few, many or a class for expanded clones.

j_call d_call cdr3_length clone_size v_call cdr3_aa cdr3_nt
TRBJ1-1 . 14 . TRBV5-6 CASTTGSLGTEAFF TGTGCCAGCACAACAGGGTCGTTGGGCACTGAAGCTTTCTTT
TRBJ2-4 . 13 few TRBV19 CASSPRGVGIQYF TGTGCCAGTAGTCCCCGAGGGGTCGGCATTCAGTACTTC
TRBJ2-7 . 11 few TRBV7-8 CASSVEYEQYF TGTGCCAGCAGTGTCGAATACGAGCAGTACTTC
TRBJ2-5 . 11 few TRBV29-1 CSVGEGETQYF TGCAGTGTAGGGGAAGGGGAGACCCAGTACTTC
TRBJ2-1 TRBD2 13 . TRBV20-1 CSSISGRADEQFF TGCAGTTCCATTAGCGGGAGGGCCGATGAGCAGTTCTTC
TRBJ2-4 . 14 . TRBV20-1 CSASPGQGKNIQYF TGCAGTGCTAGCCCAGGTCAGGGGAAAAACATTCAGTACTTC
TRBJ2-7 . 14 . TRBV4-3 CASSQDDRSYEQYF TGCGCCAGCAGCCAAGATGACCGAAGCTACGAGCAGTACTTC
TRBJ2-2 TRBD2 15 . TRBV5-1 CASSGGGLNTGELFF TGCGCCAGCAGCGGCGGGGGGCTGAACACCGGGGAGCTGTTTTTT
TRBJ2-1 TRBD2 15 . TRBV7-2 CASSIVAGLYNEQFF TGTGCCAGCAGCATCGTAGCGGGGCTCTACAATGAGCAGTTCTTC
TRBJ2-3 . 17 . TRBV4-1 CASRQSVIQGDTDTQYF TGCGCCAGCAGACAATCGGTTATCCAGGGAGACACAGATACGCAGTATTTT
TRBJ1-6 TRBD1 18 . TRBV7-2 CASSPNRGLPLYNSPLHF TGTGCCAGCAGCCCTAACAGGGGACTTCCCTTATATAATTCACCCCTCCACTTT
TRBJ2-6 . 18 . TRBV6-1 CASRLASTGSSGANVLTF TGTGCCAGCCGCCTAGCCTCGACGGGTAGCTCTGGGGCCAACGTCCTGACTTTC
TRBJ2-5 . 13 . TRBV20-1 CSARDEGVETQYF TGCAGTGCTAGAGATGAGGGAGTAGAGACCCAGTACTTC
TRBJ2-1 TRBD2 16 . TRBV28 CASSSIAGSSYNEQFF TGTGCCAGCAGTTCCATAGCGGGTAGCTCCTACAATGAGCAGTTCTTC
TRBJ1-1 . 13 . TRBV10-3 CAISEMGYPEAFF TGTGCCATCAGTGAGATGGGTTATCCTGAAGCTTTCTTT
TRBJ1-5 . 17 . TRBV4-2 CASSLGGELHGNQPQHF TGTGCCAGCAGCCTAGGGGGGGAGCTGCATGGCAATCAGCCCCAGCATTTT
TRBJ2-2 . 16 few TRBV4-2 CASSQAWTGDTGELFF TGTGCCAGCAGCCAAGCTTGGACGGGCGACACCGGGGAGCTGTTTTTT
TRBJ2-7 . 15 . TRBV6-6 CASSYTTGQAYEQYF TGTGCCAGCAGCTATACGACTGGGCAGGCCTACGAGCAGTACTTC
TRBJ2-1 TRBD2 15 . TRBV5-6 CASSTSESSYNEQFF TGTGCCAGCAGCACTAGCGAAAGCTCCTACAATGAGCAGTTCTTC
TRBJ2-3 TRBD2 16 once TRBV20-1 CSARDRLLAGADTQYF TGCAGTGCTAGAGATCGCTTACTAGCGGGAGCGGATACGCAGTATTTT
TRBJ2-5 . 11 few TRBV20-1 CSAYREGTQYF TGCAGTGCTTACAGGGAGGGGACCCAGTACTTC
TRBJ2-2 . 14 few TRBV9 CASTRSGNTGELFF TGTGCCAGCACCCGTTCGGGGAACACCGGGGAGCTGTTTTTT
TRBJ1-4 . 13 . TRBV29-1 CSVVESVGEKLFF TGCAGCGTTGTTGAGTCTGTCGGTGAAAAACTGTTTTTT
TRBJ2-2 TRBD2 15 many TRBV13 CASSPSGSFTGELFF TGTGCCAGCAGCCCTAGCGGGAGTTTCACCGGGGAGCTGTTTTTT
TRBJ1-4 TRBD1 17 few TRBV6-1 CASSRDRGYGTNEKLFF TGTGCCAGCAGTCGGGACAGGGGATACGGTACTAATGAAAAACTGTTTTTT
TRBJ2-5 . 15 . TRBV6-5 CASSFTALRGETQYF TGTGCCAGCAGTTTCACGGCTCTCCGCGGGGAGACCCAGTACTTC
TRBJ2-1 TRBD2 15 few TRBV20-1 CSAPGPSGRAFEQFF TGCAGTGCTCCTGGCCCTAGCGGGAGGGCCTTTGAGCAGTTCTTC
TRBJ2-1 . 15 few TRBV25-1 CASSESPGYYNEQFF TGTGCCAGCAGTGAATCACCGGGGTACTACAATGAGCAGTTCTTC
TRBJ1-4 TRBD1 14 . TRBV7-9 CASSFDRVEEKLFF TGTGCCAGCAGCTTCGACAGGGTGGAAGAAAAACTGTTTTTT
TRBJ2-2 TRBD1 14 few TRBV5-1 CANRDRPNTGELFF TGCGCCAATAGGGACAGACCGAACACCGGGGAGCTGTTTTTT
TRBJ2-7 . 13 . TRBV28 CASRGLTSYEQYF TGTGCCAGCAGGGGACTCACCTCCTACGAGCAGTACTTC
TRBJ1-4 . 17 few TRBV4-3 CASSSGQRTDRNEKLFF TGCGCCAGCAGCAGCGGCCAAAGGACGGATCGTAATGAAAAACTGTTTTTT
TRBJ1-1 . 16 . TRBV5-1 CASSTGPSNLNTEAFF TGCGCCAGCAGCACCGGACCTAGCAACCTGAACACTGAAGCTTTCTTT
TRBJ2-5 TRBD2 16 . TRBV5-1 CASGSYTAGGGETQYF TGCGCCAGCGGATCCTACACAGCGGGAGGTGGAGAGACCCAGTACTTC
TRBJ2-5 . 15 . TRBV10-3 CAISERPNQQETQYF TGTGCCATCAGTGAGAGGCCCAACCAGCAAGAGACCCAGTACTTC
TRBJ2-5 TRBD2 14 few TRBV28 CASGPGLGIGAQYF TGTGCCAGCGGTCCGGGACTAGGGATAGGGGCCCAGTACTTC
TRBJ1-2 . 11 few TRBV30 CAWSNDVGYTF TGTGCCTGGAGTAACGACGTTGGCTACACCTTC
TRBJ1-3 . 12 . TRBV30 CAWRRYGNTIYF TGTGCCTGGAGACGTTACGGAAACACCATATATTTT
TRBJ2-1 TRBD2 15 . TRBV12-3/TRBV12-4 CASRGTSGSRVEQFF TGTGCCAGCAGGGGGACTAGTGGGAGTCGGGTTGAGCAGTTCTTC
TRBJ2-1 TRBD1 16 . TRBV4-3 CASSQDRPTGANEQFF TGCGCCAGCAGCCAAGACAGGCCGACAGGGGCCAATGAGCAGTTCTTC
TRBJ2-7 TRBD2 18 . TRBV7-8 CAGSLVVSGSGWGYEQYF TGTGCCGGCAGCTTAGTTGTTAGCGGGAGTGGTTGGGGATACGAGCAGTACTTC
TRBJ2-1 . 15 . TRBV20-1 CSARDKTSSPNEQFF TGCAGTGCTAGAGATAAGACGTCTAGCCCCAATGAGCAGTTCTTC
TRBJ2-5 TRBD2 15 few TRBV24-1 CATSDFQAGQETQYF TGTGCCACCAGTGATTTTCAAGCGGGGCAAGAGACCCAGTACTTC
TRBJ2-7 TRBD2 14 . TRBV14 CASSRASGPYEQYF TGTGCCAGCAGCCGGGCTAGCGGCCCGTACGAGCAGTACTTC
TRBJ2-2 TRBD2 16 few TRBV15 CATSREVAGVSGELFF TGTGCCACCAGCAGGGAGGTAGCGGGAGTTTCCGGGGAGCTGTTTTTT
TRBJ2-1 . 16 . TRBV6-5 CASSYPAGTDGNEQFF TGTGCCAGCAGTTATCCAGCCGGGACCGACGGCAATGAGCAGTTCTTC
TRBJ1-5 . 15 . TRBV5-5 CASSLNQPDDEPQHF TGTGCCAGCAGCCTCAACCAGCCCGATGACGAGCCCCAGCATTTT
TRBJ2-1 TRBD2 15 few TRBV12-3/TRBV12-4 CASTIAGGSNNEQFF TGTGCCAGCACCATAGCGGGAGGTAGTAACAATGAGCAGTTCTTC
TRBJ1-1 . 14 few TRBV15 CATSRAMGDTEAFF TGTGCCACCAGCAGAGCGATGGGGGACACTGAAGCTTTCTTT
TRBJ2-2 TRBD2 13 . TRBV20-1 CNASGLSTGELFF TGCAATGCTAGCGGGTTGAGCACCGGGGAGCTGTTTTTT
TRBJ2-3 . 16 few TRBV4-3 CASSQEGERATDTQYF TGCGCCAGCAGCCAAGAAGGGGAACGGGCCACAGATACGCAGTATTTT
TRBJ2-2 TRBD1 15 . TRBV7-2 CASSPRGHSTGELFF TGTGCCAGCAGCCCCAGGGGGCACAGCACCGGGGAGCTGTTTTTT
TRBJ2-6 . 17 . TRBV20-1 CSARDHAIETGANVLTF TGCAGTGCTAGAGATCATGCAATAGAGACTGGGGCCAACGTCCTGACTTTC
TRBJ2-7 . 13 few TRBV6-5 CASSYKMNYEQYF TGTGCCAGCAGTTACAAAATGAACTACGAGCAGTACTTC